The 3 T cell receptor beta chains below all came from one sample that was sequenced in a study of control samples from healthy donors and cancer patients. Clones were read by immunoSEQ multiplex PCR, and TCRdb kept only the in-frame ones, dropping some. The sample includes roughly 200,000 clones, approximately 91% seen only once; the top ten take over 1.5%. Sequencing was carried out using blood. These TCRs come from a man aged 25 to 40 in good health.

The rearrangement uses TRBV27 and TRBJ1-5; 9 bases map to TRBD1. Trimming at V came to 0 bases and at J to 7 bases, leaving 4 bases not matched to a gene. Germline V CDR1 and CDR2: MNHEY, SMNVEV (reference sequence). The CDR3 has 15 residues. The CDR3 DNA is TGTGCCAGCAGTTTATCGCGGACAGGGGAACAGCCCCAGCATTTT. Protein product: CASSLSRTGEQPQHF.

The CDR3 DNA follows: TGTGCCAGCAGCCTTGGTGGGCAGAACTATGGCTACACCTTC. Encoded protein: CASSLGGQNYGYTF. This sequence joins TRBV6-2 or TRBV6-3 and TRBJ1-2; no reliable D call. V was shortened by 6 bases and J by 2 bases, with 13 bases between the two germline ends. Per germline, CDR1 MNHEY and CDR2 SVGEGT. The CDR3 sequence is 14 residues long.

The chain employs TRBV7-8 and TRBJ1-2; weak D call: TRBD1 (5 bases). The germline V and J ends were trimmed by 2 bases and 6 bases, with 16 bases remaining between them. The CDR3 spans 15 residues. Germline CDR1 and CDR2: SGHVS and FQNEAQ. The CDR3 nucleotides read TGTGCCAGCAGCTTAAGCAGGGTACCCTTTGATGGCTACACCTTC. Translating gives CASSLSRVPFDGYTF.